Listed below are T cell receptor beta chains from one sample, sequenced in a study of tumor-infiltrating lymphocytes in primary liver carcinoma. Each CDR3 protein is one row after TCRdb ran MiXCR on the multiplex PCR reads. Among 310,000 or so distinct CDR3 sequences listed, 50% to 60% were seen once. Sequencing was performed on peripheral blood. The receptors stem from a woman aged 25 to 45 with primary liver carcinoma and hepatitis B virus infection. Both conserved end residues are part of each CDR3. D genes are given only for firm matches. Size is omitted from some rows. Given values are once, few, many or a class for expanded clones.

d_gene	abundance	v_gene	j_gene	CDR3aa	CDR3nt
TRBD2	NA	TRBV4-3	TRBJ2-1	CASSRQALLAGAYNVQFF	TGCGCCAGCAGCCGACAAGCCCTTCTAGCGGGAGCTTACAATGTGCAGTTCTTC
NA	many	TRBV10-2	TRBJ1-1	CASSESKYTEAFF	TGCGCCAGCAGTGAGTCGAAATACACTGAAGCTTTCTTT
NA	many	TRBV12-3/TRBV12-4	TRBJ2-1	CASSGRGYNEQFF	TGTGCCAGCAGTGGGCGGGGATACAATGAGCAGTTCTTC
NA	NA	TRBV10-3	TRBJ1-1	CAISGDRNTEAFF	TGTGCCATCAGTGGTGACAGGAACACTGAAGCTTTCTTT
NA	few	TRBV21-1	TRBJ2-6	CASRWEGANVLTF	TGTGCCAGCCGCTGGGAGGGGGCCAACGTCCTGACTTTC
NA	many	TRBV12-3/TRBV12-4	TRBJ2-7	CASSLLTDSYEQYF	TGTGCCAGCTCGTTGTTGACAGATTCTTACGAGCAGTACTTC
NA	NA	TRBV29-1	TRBJ2-3	CSVEGSSTDMQYF	TGCAGCGTTGAGGGGTCTAGCACAGATATGCAGTATTTT
TRBD2	many	TRBV12-3/TRBV12-4	TRBJ2-3	CASSLESGRTQYF	TGTGCCAGCAGTTTAGAAAGCGGGAGAACGCAGTATTTT
NA	NA	TRBV28	TRBJ1-1	CASNIRTGNTEAFF	TGTGCCAGCAATATCCGGACGGGCAACACTGAAGCTTTCTTT
TRBD1	NA	TRBV12-3/TRBV12-4	TRBJ2-7	CASSLDGNRGKQYF	TGTGCCAGCAGTCTAGACGGAAACAGGGGCAAGCAGTACTTC
TRBD2	few	TRBV7-9	TRBJ2-1	CASSLRLTGLAGADEQFF	TGTGCCAGCAGCTTACGGCTGACCGGACTAGCGGGAGCCGATGAGCAGTTCTTC